Here is one T cell receptor beta chain with its context. Its antigen is as yet unknown. TCRdb's copy holds only in-frame clones and misses some; the assay was immunoSEQ multiplex PCR. The sample consists of 250,000 to 300,000 clones, roughly 93% of them appearing once. The data belong to a study of T cell responses to AZD1222 COVID-19 vaccine. Study results and limitations: Donors were chiefly white British, with a greater number of females, and clonal diversity was perhaps underestimated.

The input for sequencing was peripheral blood, taken 28 days after the second AZD1222 dose. The receptor was derived from an adult who received the AZD1222 COVID-19 vaccine.

The CDR3 DNA follows: TGTGCCAGCAGTTTACGGGGACATAATAATCAGCCCCAGCATTTT. It codes for CASSLRGHNNQPQHF. The chain combines TRBV28 with TRBJ1-5, with D possibly being TRBD1 (6 bases). The V gene's germline CDR1 is MDHEN and CDR2 SYDVKM. The CDR3 consists of 15 residues. Trimming took 2 bases from V and 4 from J, leaving 12 bases between them.